Below, one TCR beta chain is given with its context. Its specificity is not known. Vbeta (60) and Jbeta (13) primers were used in the PCR. The repertoire was sequenced with immunoSEQ multiplex PCR; TCRdb's copy has only in-frame clones and lacks some. Of roughly 160,000 clones detected, 75% to 85% appear once; the ten largest clones hold under 15%. The CDR3 sequence is 15 residues long. Germline CDR1 reads SGHTA; CDR2 reads FQGNSA. With 3 bases clipped from V and 5 bases from J, the junction kept 9 bases outside the gene matches. This entry belongs to a study of cytomegalovirus exposure and HLA in healthy donors. General study points: Rare TCR sequences predominated, though certain public TCRs were found in many donors. The listing of 150 or so TCR beta chains classed them as cytomegalovirus-associated.

All donors participated as healthy donors of bone marrow. Sequences were obtained from PBMCs. This TCR derives from a woman aged 45 to 65 in good health and CMV-seronegative. The V call is TRBV7-2, the J call TRBJ2-7; 8 nucleotides line up with TRBD2. The CDR3 spells CASSFVAGPAHEQYF. In nucleotides, the CDR3 is TGTGCCAGCAGCTTCGTAGCGGGGCCGGCCCACGAGCAGTACTTC.